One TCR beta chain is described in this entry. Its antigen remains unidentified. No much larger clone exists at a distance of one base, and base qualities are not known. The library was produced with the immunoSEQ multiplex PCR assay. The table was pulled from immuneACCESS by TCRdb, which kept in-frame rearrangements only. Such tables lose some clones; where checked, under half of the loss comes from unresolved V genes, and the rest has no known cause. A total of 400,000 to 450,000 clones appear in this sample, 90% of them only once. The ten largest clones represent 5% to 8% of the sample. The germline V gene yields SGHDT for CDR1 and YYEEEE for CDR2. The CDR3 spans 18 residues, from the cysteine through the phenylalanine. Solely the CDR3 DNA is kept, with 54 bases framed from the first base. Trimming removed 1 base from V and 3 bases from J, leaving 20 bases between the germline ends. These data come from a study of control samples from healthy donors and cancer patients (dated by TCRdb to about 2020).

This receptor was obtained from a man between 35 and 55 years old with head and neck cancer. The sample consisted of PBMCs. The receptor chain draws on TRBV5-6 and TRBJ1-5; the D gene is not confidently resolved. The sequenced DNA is TGTGCCAGCAGCTTGACCACCTACTTAACGGAGTTCAATCAGCCCCAGCATTTT. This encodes CASSLTTYLTEFNQPQHF.